This T cell receptor beta chain was identified in a study of blood T cell repertoires in COVID-19. Study context: Researchers got acute and convalescent COVID-19 samples from the United States, Italy and Spain. Sample material is recorded as cDNA or gDNA derived from T cells, B-cell-depleted T cells, or PBMCs.

The table lists this clone with a few counts. Original processing methods: The assay estimated nucleated cells by amplifying reference gene primers. Assay: immunoSEQ multiplex PCR; the TCRdb copy retains only in-frame clones and omits some. V and J calls and clone size are given by that table; D and trimming were obtained from the DNA. The sample has roughly 60,000 clones; roughly 88% are singletons. This clonotype was sampled from a woman aged 55-69 years with acute or convalescent COVID-19. The sequenced sample was peripheral blood.

The CDR3 spells CASSLGGRGSYNEQFF. CDR3 nucleotides: TGCGCCAGCAGCTTGGGTGGCAGGGGATCCTACAATGAGCAGTTCTTC. The V gene is TRBV5-1, the J gene TRBJ2-1, with a weak D call TRBD1 (6 bases). The V gene lost 0 bases and the J gene lost 1 base, with 11 bases spanning the gap. Per germline, CDR1 SGHRS and CDR2 YFSETQ. This CDR3 has 16 amino acids.